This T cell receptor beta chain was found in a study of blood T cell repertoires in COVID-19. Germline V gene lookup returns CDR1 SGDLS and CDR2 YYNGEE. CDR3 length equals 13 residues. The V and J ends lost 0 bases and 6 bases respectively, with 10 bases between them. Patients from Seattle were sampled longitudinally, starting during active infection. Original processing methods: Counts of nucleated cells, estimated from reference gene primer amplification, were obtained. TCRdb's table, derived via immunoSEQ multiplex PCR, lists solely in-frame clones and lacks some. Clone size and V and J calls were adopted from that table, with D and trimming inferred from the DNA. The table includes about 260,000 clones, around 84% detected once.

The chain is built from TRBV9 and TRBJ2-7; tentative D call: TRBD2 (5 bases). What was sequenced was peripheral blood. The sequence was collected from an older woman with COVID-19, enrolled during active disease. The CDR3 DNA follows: TGTGCCAGCAGCGTAGATCACCGGGGCGAGCAGTACTTC. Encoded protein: CASSVDHRGEQYF. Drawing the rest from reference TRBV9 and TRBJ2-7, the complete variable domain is DSGVTQTPKHLITATGQRVTLRCSPRSGDLSVYWYQQSLDQGLQFLIQYYNGEERAKGNILERFSAQQFPDLHSELNLSSLELGDSALYFCASSVDHRGEQYFGPGTRLTVT.